Here is one T cell receptor beta chain with its context. The sample originates from a study of blood T cell repertoires in COVID-19. Study-wide background: Sites across the United States, Italy and Spain contributed samples from acute and convalescent COVID-19. T cells, B-cell-depleted T cells, or PBMCs provided the cDNA or gDNA that served as material.

Germline V gene lookup returns CDR1 SGHRS and CDR2 YFSETQ. CDR3 size: 17 residues. V was clipped by 3 bases and J by 4 bases, with 23 bases between them. In the study's own analysis: Amplification with reference gene primers provided the estimates of nucleated cell counts. This table comes from immunoSEQ multiplex PCR, and its TCRdb copy is limited to in-frame clones, with some not included. That table is the source of V, J and clone size, and D and trimming were worked out from the DNA. The table records 150,000 to 200,000 clones, over 75% of them present only once. This chain joins TRBV5-1 and TRBJ2-7; D possibly corresponds to TRBD1 (5 bases). The sequencing sample was made of peripheral blood. The clonotype comes from a man in his 60s with active or convalescent COVID-19. The CDR3 reads CASSSDPVGHLPYEQYF. Here the CDR3 DNA reads TGCGCCAGCAGCTCGGACCCTGTAGGACACCTCCCTTACGAGCAGTACTTC. The full variable domain, its missing parts supplied by reference TRBV5-1 and TRBJ2-7, is KAGVTQTPRYLIKTRGQQVTLSCSPISGHRSVSWYQQTPGQGLQFLFEYFSETQRNKGNFPGRFSGRQFSNSRSEMNVSTLELGDSALYLCASSSDPVGHLPYEQYFGPGTRLTVT.